One T cell receptor beta chain is described in this entry. This clonotype was counted many times. This receptor's antigen is unknown. Per-nucleotide qualities are absent, and no much larger clonotype sits a single base away. These data belong to a study of human T cells and chemical hapten exposure (dated by TCRdb to the early 2020s). Study-level background: For sensitization, 2% DPC in acetone was applied to an approximately 2 cm by approximately 2 cm area of upper inner arm skin. Throughout the roughly 25-week study period, patients were also given weekly therapeutic DPC doses on the scalp. Patch tests used Finn chambers with 0.01% DPC on the upper back, scored after 6 days by International Contact Dermatitis Research Group standards. Most of the patients in the cohort were female, and the cohort covered alopecia areata with under or over 50% scalp involvement, alopecia totalis and alopecia universalis. Libraries were combined into a pool for sequencing, and differences in TCR yield between samples came mainly from small differences in library volumes within the pool. In alopecia patients, the study followed how the peripheral blood TCR repertoire changed in vivo over primary and secondary sensitization to diphenylcyclopropenone (DPC), a hapten. Blood samples were taken from patients before sensitization (week 0) and at 2, 6 and about 24 weeks after DPC sensitization. For TCR sequencing, blood came from 25 to 35 alopecia patients at anywhere from one to four time points (pre-sensitization, 2, 6 and 24 weeks).

Unmatched junction bases come to 11, with V trimmed by 1 base and J by 5 bases. CDR3 length: 16 amino acids, cysteine to phenylalanine. The only DNA kept is the CDR3, 48 bases in frame from the first base. According to the germline V gene (reference sequence), CDR1 reads DFQATT and CDR2 reads SNEGSKA. The protocol used for the library was RACE. The instrument was a NextSeq 500. During library preparation, unique molecular identifiers were attached to individual cDNA molecules so that TCRs could be counted quantitatively and reproducibly. For every blood RNA sample, sequencing covered both the TCR alpha and TCR beta chains. For the original study's pipeline: Samples had a median of around 92,000 TCRs, with a range from about 23,224 to 750,000. The Decombinator software suite was used to annotate V, J and CDR3 in the TCR reads. For the PS versus PT1 abundance plots, all samples were subsampled to the same number of TCRs (28,000). TCRs were defined as expanded if absent before sensitization and observed at least eight times at the 2-week time point. The public reads were run again by TCRdb, first through fastp at Q25 and then through MiXCR, and only productive beta chains were kept. Every distinct CDR3 protein forms one entry, paired with its most common genes and DNA. Clone size and V and J calls follow TCRdb, not the original study. The sample table contains about 40,000 distinct CDR3 sequences; only one count was recorded for about 3% of them. The top ten hold under 8.5% of the sample.

The time point label here, explained by the study, means: patch test 2, 6 weeks after DPC sensitization. The treatment or condition label corresponds to: therapeutic diphenylcyclopropenone sensitization with weekly scalp DPC. At each patch-test visit, blood was drawn before the patch test was applied. Patients were considered eligible if aged 18 to 70, diagnosed with alopecia and deemed suitable for DPC therapy, and patients were excluded if pregnant. Total RNA was extracted from unfractionated whole blood collected in Tempus Blood RNA tubes. The paper as a whole reports these results and caveats: No change with DPC sensitization was found in the number of TCRs above 1 in 1000 frequency, and no evidence of global repertoire structure alterations was found. After repeated subsampling, changes were observed in the strength of the expansion versus patch-test correlation and in the threshold at which the correlation became significant. Alopecia, a presumed autoimmune disease, was present in all patients, so the immune response of the patients might differ from that of healthy individuals. Patch test score was positively correlated with the number of PT1 expanded TCRs, with significance at thresholds 8, 16 and 32 but not at 4. Significantly more large CDR3 similarity clusters were formed by expanded TCRs than by pre-sensitization or healthy control sets, consistent with antigen-driven responses.

The chain was built from TRBV20-1 and TRBJ2-1; TRBD2 lines up with 7 middle nucleotides. Sequencing used whole blood, obtained in connection with sensitization to the hapten diphenylcyclopropenone (DPC). This receptor was taken from a middle-aged man with alopecia areata. Some clones in this sample may be carry-over from other donors' samples. CDR3 sequence: CSARVKLAQRNNEQFF. The nucleotide sequence is given as TGCAGTGCTAGAGTTAAACTAGCGCAAAGAAACAATGAGCAGTTCTTC.